This T cell receptor (beta chain) was recorded in a study of cytomegalovirus exposure and HLA in healthy donors. Background on the study: HLA-typed donors were the source of about 90 million unique TCRs held in an early data release.

The study's findings and limits: What TCR beta sequences reportedly achieved was accurate prediction of HLA-A and HLA-B alleles in most subjects.

This CDR3 region has 14 residues. Trimming removed 5 bases at V and 2 bases at J, with 14 bases between. The germline V gene encodes CDR1 SGHDT and CDR2 YYEEEE. Turning to this clone: The antigen is not known.

Primers: 60 Vbeta forward and 13 Jbeta reverse. Sequenced by immunoSEQ multiplex PCR; TCRdb stores in-frame clones only, minus some. Of roughly 130,000 clones detected, around 59% appear once; the ten largest clones hold around 2%. Material for sequencing was PBMCs. This receptor was taken from a male donor in good health and CMV-seronegative. The chain has TRBV5-6 and TRBJ2-7, with D perhaps TRBD2 (6 bases). CDR3 in amino acids: CASRDYVRPYEQYF. The CDR3 DNA reads TGTGCCAGCAGGGACTACGTGAGGCCCTACGAGCAGTACTTC. The full variable domain, its missing parts supplied by reference TRBV5-6 and TRBJ2-7, is DAGVTQSPTHLIKTRGQQVTLRCSPKSGHDTVSWYQQALGQGPQFIFQYYEEEERQRGNFPDRFSGHQFPNYSSELNVNALLLGDSALYLCASRDYVRPYEQYFGPGTRLTVT.